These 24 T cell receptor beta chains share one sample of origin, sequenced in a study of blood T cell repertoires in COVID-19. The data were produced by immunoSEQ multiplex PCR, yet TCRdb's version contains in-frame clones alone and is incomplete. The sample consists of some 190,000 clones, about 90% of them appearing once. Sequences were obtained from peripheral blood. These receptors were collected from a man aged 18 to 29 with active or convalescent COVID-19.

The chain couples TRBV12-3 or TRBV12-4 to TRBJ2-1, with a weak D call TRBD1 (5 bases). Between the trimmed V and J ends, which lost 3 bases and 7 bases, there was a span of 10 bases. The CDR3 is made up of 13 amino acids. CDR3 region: CASSLNRWNEQFF. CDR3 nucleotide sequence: TGTGCCAGCAGTTTGAACAGGTGGAATGAGCAGTTCTTC.

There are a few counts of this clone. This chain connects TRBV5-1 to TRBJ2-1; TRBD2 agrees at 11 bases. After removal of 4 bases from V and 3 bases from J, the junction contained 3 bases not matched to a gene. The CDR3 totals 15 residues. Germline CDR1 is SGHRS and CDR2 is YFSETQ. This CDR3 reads CASSPGTSGYNEQFF. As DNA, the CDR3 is TGCGCCAGCAGCCCCGGGACTAGCGGCTACAATGAGCAGTTCTTC.

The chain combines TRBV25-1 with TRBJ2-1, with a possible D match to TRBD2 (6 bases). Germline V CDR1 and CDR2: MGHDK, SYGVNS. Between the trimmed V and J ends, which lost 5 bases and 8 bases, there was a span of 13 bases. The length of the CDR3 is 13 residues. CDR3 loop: CASSPRTNDEQFF. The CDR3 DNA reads TGTGCCAGCAGTCCCCGGACTAATGATGAGCAGTTCTTC.

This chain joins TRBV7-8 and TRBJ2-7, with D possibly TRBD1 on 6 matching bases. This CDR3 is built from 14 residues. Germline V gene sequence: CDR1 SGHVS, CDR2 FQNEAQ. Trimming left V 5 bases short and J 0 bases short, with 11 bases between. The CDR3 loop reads CASSVQGPSYEQYF. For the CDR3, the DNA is TGTGCCAGCAGCGTTCAGGGGCCCTCCTACGAGCAGTACTTC.

The CDR3 DNA follows: TGTGCCAGCCAGGGGTGGGGCACTGAAGCTTTCTTT. It codes for CASQGWGTEAFF. The rearrangement uses TRBV3-1 (or the pseudogene TRBV3-2) and TRBJ1-1; possible D gene TRBD1, 6 bases. V lost 8 bases and J 4 bases, leaving 11 bases between the germline ends. This CDR3 is 12 amino acids long. Germline CDR1 LGHDT, CDR2 YNNKEL (reference sequence).

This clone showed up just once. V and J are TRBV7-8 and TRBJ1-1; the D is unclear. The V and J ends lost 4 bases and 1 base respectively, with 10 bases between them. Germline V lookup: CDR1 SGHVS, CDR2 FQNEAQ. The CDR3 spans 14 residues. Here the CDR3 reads CASSSRGENTEAFF. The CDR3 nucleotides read TGTGCCAGCAGCTCCCGAGGCGAGAACACTGAAGCTTTCTTT.

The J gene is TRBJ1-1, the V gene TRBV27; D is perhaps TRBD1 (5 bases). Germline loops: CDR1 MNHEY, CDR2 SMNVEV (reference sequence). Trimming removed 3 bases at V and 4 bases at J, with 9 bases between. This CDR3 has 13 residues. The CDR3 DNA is TGTGCCAGCAGTTTTTTCCAGGGCACTGAAGCTTTCTTT. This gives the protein CASSFFQGTEAFF.

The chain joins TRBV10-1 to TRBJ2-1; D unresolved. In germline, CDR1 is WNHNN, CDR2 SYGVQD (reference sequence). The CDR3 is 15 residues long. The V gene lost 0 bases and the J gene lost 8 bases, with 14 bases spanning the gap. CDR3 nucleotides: TGCGCCAGCAGTGAGTCTGCCGCCAGGTTAGATGAGCAGTTCTTC. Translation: CASSESAARLDEQFF.

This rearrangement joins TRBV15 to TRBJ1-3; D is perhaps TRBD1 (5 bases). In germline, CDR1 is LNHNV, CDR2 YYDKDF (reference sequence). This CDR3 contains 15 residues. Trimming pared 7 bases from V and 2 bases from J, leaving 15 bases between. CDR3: CATTFGRGAGNTIYF. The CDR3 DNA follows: TGTGCCACCACCTTTGGTCGGGGGGCTGGAAACACCATATATTTT.

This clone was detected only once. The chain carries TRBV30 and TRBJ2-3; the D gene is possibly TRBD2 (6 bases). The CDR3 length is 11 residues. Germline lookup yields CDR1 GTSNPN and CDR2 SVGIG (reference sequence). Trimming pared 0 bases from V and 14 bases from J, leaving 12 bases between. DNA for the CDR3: TGTGCCTGGAGTGTGGGCGGGGTTCGGTATTTT. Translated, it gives CAWSVGGVRYF.

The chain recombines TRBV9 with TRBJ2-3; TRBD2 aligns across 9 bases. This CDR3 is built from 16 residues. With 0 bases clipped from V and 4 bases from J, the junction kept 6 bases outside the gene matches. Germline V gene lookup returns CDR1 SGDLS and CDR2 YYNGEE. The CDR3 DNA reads TGTGCCAGCAGCGTAGGCAGCGGGGGGTTCGCAGATACGCAGTATTTT. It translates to CASSVGSGGFADTQYF.

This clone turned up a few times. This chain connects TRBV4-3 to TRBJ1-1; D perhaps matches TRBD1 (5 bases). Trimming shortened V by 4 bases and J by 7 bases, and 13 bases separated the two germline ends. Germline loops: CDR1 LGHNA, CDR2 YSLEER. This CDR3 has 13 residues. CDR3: CASSPRTTGEAFF. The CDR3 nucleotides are TGCGCCAGCAGCCCGAGAACTACAGGTGAAGCTTTCTTT.

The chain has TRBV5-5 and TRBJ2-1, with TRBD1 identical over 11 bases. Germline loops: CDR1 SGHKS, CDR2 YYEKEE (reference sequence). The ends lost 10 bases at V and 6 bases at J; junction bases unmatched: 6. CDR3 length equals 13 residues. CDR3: CAASGTGGNEQFF. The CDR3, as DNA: TGTGCCGCCTCGGGGACAGGGGGCAATGAGCAGTTCTTC. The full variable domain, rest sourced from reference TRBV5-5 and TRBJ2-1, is DAGVTQSPTHLIKTRGQQVTLRCSPISGHKSVSWYQQVLGQGPQFIFQYYEKEERGRGNFPDRFSARQFPNYSSELNVNALLLGDSALYLCAASGTGGNEQFFGPGTRLTVL.

As DNA, the CDR3 is TGTGCCAGCAGCTTGGATAGCGGGAGGGCCTTCACCGGGGAGCTGTTTTTT. Translated: CASSLDSGRAFTGELFF. This chain connects TRBV7-3 to TRBJ2-2; TRBD2 matches 11 bases. V was clipped by 3 bases and J by 4 bases; unmatched bases: 7. Germline V gene data show CDR1 as SGHTA and CDR2 as FQGTGA. The CDR3 is 17 residues long.

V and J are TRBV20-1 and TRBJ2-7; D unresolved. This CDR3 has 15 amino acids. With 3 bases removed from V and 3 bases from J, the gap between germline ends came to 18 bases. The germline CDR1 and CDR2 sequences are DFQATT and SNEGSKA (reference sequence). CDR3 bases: TGCAGTGCTAGTGGCCCCGGCAGACGGAGCTACGAGCAGTACTTC. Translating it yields CSASGPGRRSYEQYF.

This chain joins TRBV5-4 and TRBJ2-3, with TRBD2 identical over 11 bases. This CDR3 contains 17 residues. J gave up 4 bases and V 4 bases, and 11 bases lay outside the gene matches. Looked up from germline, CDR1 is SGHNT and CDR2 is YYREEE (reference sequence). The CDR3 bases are TGTGCCAGCAGCCCGATACTAGCGGGAGTTTTATCAGATACGCAGTATTTT. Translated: CASSPILAGVLSDTQYF. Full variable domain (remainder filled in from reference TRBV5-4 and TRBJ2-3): ETGVTQSPTHLIKTRGQQVTLRCSSQSGHNTVSWYQQALGQGPQFIFQYYREEENGRGNFPPRFSGLQFPNYSSELNVNALELDDSALYLCASSPILAGVLSDTQYFGPGTRLTVL.

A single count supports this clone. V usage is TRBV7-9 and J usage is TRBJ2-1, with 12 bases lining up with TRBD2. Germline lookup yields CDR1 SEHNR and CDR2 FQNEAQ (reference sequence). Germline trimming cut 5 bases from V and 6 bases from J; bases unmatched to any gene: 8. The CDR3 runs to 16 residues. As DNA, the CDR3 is TGTGCCAGCAGCCCACGACTAGCGGGGGTTTTCAATGAGCAGTTCTTC. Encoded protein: CASSPRLAGVFNEQFF.

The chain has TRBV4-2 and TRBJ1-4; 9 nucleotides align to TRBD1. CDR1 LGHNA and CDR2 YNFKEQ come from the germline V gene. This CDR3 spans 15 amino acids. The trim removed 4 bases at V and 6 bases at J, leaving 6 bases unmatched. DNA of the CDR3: TGTGCCAGCAGCCCCCGGACAGGGGATTATGAAAAACTGTTTTTT. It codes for CASSPRTGDYEKLFF.

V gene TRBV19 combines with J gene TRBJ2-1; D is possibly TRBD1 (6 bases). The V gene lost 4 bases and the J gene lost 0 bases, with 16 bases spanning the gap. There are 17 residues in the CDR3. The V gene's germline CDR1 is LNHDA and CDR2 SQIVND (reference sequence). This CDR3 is CASSNIRLDSSYNEQFF. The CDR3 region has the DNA TGTGCCAGTAGTAATATCCGGCTGGACAGCTCCTACAATGAGCAGTTCTTC.

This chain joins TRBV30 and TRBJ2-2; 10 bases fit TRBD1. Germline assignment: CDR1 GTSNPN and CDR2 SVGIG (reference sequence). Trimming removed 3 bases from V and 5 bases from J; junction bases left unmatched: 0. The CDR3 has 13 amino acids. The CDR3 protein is CAWRDRGTGELFF. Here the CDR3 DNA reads TGTGCCTGGAGGGACAGGGGGACCGGGGAGCTGTTTTTT.

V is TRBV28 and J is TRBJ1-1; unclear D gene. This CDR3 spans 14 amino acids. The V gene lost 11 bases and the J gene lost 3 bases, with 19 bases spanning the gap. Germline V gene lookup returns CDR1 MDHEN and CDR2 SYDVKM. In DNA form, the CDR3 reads TGTGCCCTTCAGGATTTTCGCCTCGACACTGAAGCTTTCTTT. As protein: CALQDFRLDTEAFF.

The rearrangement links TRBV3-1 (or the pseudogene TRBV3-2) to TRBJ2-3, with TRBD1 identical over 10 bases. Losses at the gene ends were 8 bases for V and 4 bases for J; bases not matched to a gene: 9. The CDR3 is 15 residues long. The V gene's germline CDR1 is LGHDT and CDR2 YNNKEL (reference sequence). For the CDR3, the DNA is TGTGCCAGCCCCCCAGGGGGACAGGGGTCAGATACGCAGTATTTT. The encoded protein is CASPPGGQGSDTQYF.

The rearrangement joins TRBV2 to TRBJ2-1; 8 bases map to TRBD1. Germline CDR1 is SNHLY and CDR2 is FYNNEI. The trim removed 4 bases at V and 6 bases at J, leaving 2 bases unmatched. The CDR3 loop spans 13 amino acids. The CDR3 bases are TGTGCCAGCAGTGGGGACAGGACCAATGAGCAGTTCTTC. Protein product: CASSGDRTNEQFF.

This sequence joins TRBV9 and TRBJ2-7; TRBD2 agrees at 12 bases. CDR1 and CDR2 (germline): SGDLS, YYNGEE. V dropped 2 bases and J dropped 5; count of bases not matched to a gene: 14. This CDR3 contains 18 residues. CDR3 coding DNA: TGTGCCAGCAGCGTCGTACCTAGCGGGAGGGCCGGATGGGACGAGCAGTACTTC. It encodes CASSVVPSGRAGWDEQYF.